The rows below give T cell receptor beta chains drawn from one sample of a study of cytomegalovirus exposure and HLA in healthy donors. Repertoires were generated with immunoSEQ multiplex PCR, while TCRdb's copy carries only in-frame clones and drops some. The profile shows 200,000 or so clones, 80% to 95% of them singletons. Sequencing was carried out using PBMCs. These receptors originate from a woman younger than 30 in good health and CMV-seronegative. CDR3s include the opening cysteine and the closing phenylalanine or tryptophan. The D gene is left open where the match is weak. Clone size, where shown, is once, few, many, or a class for clones that have expanded.

CASSFYYQETQYF | TGCGCCAGCAGCTTTTATTACCAAGAGACCCAGTACTTC | . | 13 | TRBJ2-5 | TRBV5-1 | .
CASSLDNSGNTIYF | TGTGCCAGCAGCTTGGATAACTCTGGAAACACCATATATTTT | . | 14 | TRBJ1-3 | TRBV5-4 | .
CASSPSTGESPLHF | TGTGCCAGCTCACCGAGTACGGGGGAATCACCCCTCCACTTT | . | 14 | TRBJ1-6 | TRBV18 | few
CASSLVLAAYNEQFF | TGTGCCAGCAGCTTGGTTCTAGCGGCCTACAATGAGCAGTTCTTC | TRBD2 | 15 | TRBJ2-1 | TRBV5-4 | .
CASSQGPNTEAFF | TGCGCCAGCAGCCAAGGGCCGAACACTGAAGCTTTCTTT | . | 13 | TRBJ1-1 | TRBV4-1 | .
CASSASSGRAANTGELFF | TGTGCCAGCAGCGCGTCTAGCGGGAGGGCCGCGAACACCGGGGAGCTGTTTTTT | TRBD2 | 18 | TRBJ2-2 | TRBV5-6 | .
CASTNTGSSYEQYF | TGCGCCAGCACCAATACCGGGAGCTCCTACGAGCAGTACTTC | . | 14 | TRBJ2-7 | TRBV5-1 | .
CASSYWTSSTGNEQFF | TGTGCCAGCAGTTATTGGACTAGCTCTACGGGGAATGAGCAGTTCTTC | TRBD2 | 16 | TRBJ2-1 | TRBV6-6 | .
CASSQPGGSETQYF | TGCGCCAGCAGCCAACCGGGAGGGAGCGAGACCCAGTACTTC | TRBD2 | 14 | TRBJ2-5 | TRBV4-1 | .
CASSSLSNQPQHF | TGTGCCAGCAGTTCACTTAGCAATCAGCCCCAGCATTTT | . | 13 | TRBJ1-5 | TRBV28 | .
CASSRLSGEQFF | TGTGCCAGCAGCAGACTCTCGGGTGAGCAGTTCTTC | . | 12 | TRBJ2-1 | TRBV27 | once
CASRSPAGTGDRETQYF | TGTGCCAGCAGATCCCCAGCAGGGACAGGGGACAGGGAGACCCAGTACTTC | TRBD1 | 17 | TRBJ2-5 | TRBV28 | once
CASSLAWTGGNYGYTF | TGCGCCAGCAGCCTGGCGTGGACAGGGGGCAACTATGGCTACACCTTC | TRBD1 | 16 | TRBJ1-2 | TRBV4-1 | once
CASSQVKTGSEQYF | TGTGCCAGCAGCCAAGTCAAGACAGGGAGTGAGCAGTACTTC | TRBD1 | 14 | TRBJ2-7 | TRBV14 | .
CASSEQVGQLTTGELFF | TGTGCCAGCAGTGAACAAGTTGGACAGTTGACCACCGGGGAGCTGTTTTTT | . | 17 | TRBJ2-2 | TRBV6-1 | .
CASSPRGGSEQYF | TGTGCCAGCAGCCCTCGGGGCGGGAGCGAGCAGTACTTC | TRBD2 | 13 | TRBJ2-7 | TRBV6-5 | .
CASRYPRGGQEPQHF | TGTGCCAGCAGATATCCCCGTGGGGGCCAGGAACCCCAGCATTTT | . | 15 | TRBJ1-5 | TRBV28 | .
CATSRVHQGNGNEQFF | TGTGCCACCAGCAGAGTCCATCAGGGCAATGGGAATGAGCAGTTCTTC | . | 16 | TRBJ2-1 | TRBV15 | .
CASSLALSGSVDEQFF | TGTGCCAGCAGCTTGGCCCTTAGCGGGAGTGTGGATGAGCAGTTCTTC | TRBD2 | 16 | TRBJ2-1 | TRBV5-8 | .
CSARTGVETQYF | TGCAGCGCCCGAACGGGGGTCGAGACCCAGTACTTC | . | 12 | TRBJ2-5 | TRBV29-1 | .
CAWSETPGGARGPEAFF | TGTGCCTGGAGTGAAACCCCAGGAGGCGCCCGAGGGCCTGAAGCTTTCTTT | . | 17 | TRBJ1-1 | TRBV30 | few
CASSPRHSNEKLFF | TGTGCCAGCAGCCCCCGACACAGTAATGAAAAACTGTTTTTT | . | 14 | TRBJ1-4 | TRBV7-8 | .
CASGDSYEQYF | TGTGCCAGCGGGGACAGCTACGAGCAGTACTTC | TRBD1 | 11 | TRBJ2-7 | TRBV6-5 | .
CASSDSGWNNEQFF | TGTGCCAGCAGTGATTCGGGGTGGAACAATGAGCAGTTCTTC | . | 14 | TRBJ2-1 | TRBV6-4 | .
CASSQDHSRGRDDTQYF | TGTGCCAGCAGCCAAGATCACAGTCGCGGGAGGGATGATACGCAGTATTTT | TRBD2 | 17 | TRBJ2-3 | TRBV4-2 | once
CASFRGEKLFF | TGTGCCAGCTTCAGGGGCGAAAAACTGTTTTTT | . | 11 | TRBJ1-4 | TRBV19 | .
CASSRAGGISSYNSPLHF | TGTGCCAGCAGCCGGGCGGGGGGAATAAGCTCCTATAATTCACCCCTCCACTTT | . | 18 | TRBJ1-6 | TRBV5-5 | .